The 20 T cell receptor beta chains below come from one sample, sequenced in a study of T-cell memory formation after mild COVID-19. TCRdb ran MiXCR on the 5' RACE reads and lists one entry per CDR3 protein. Among 400,000 or so distinct CDR3 sequences listed, 15% to 20% were seen once. Sequencing used PBMCs or a T cell subset sorted from them (not recorded which). The receptors stem from an adult woman who had mild COVID-19 (a few samples of this study predate the infection). Cell type and time point are not known.

This chain joins TRBV7-8 and TRBJ1-2, with no clear D. Trimming left V 6 bases short and J 1 base short, with 12 bases between. This CDR3 is built from 14 residues. Germline values: CDR1 SGHVS, CDR2 FQNEAQ. The CDR3 spells CASRSIGLNYGYTF. The DNA of the CDR3 is TGTGCCAGCAGATCAATTGGCCTTAACTATGGCTACACCTTC.

This clonotype was observed a few times. The chain links TRBV12-3 or TRBV12-4 to TRBJ1-2; perhaps TRBD1 as D (6 bases). The germline V and J ends were trimmed by 5 bases and 0 bases, with 10 bases remaining between them. CDR3 size: 14 residues. The CDR3 nucleotides read TGTGCCAGCAGTCGGGACACCCCTAACTATGGCTACACCTTC. Its protein product is CASSRDTPNYGYTF.

The chain carries TRBV6-5 and TRBJ1-2; 8 bases line up with TRBD1. This CDR3 contains 15 residues. J gave up 4 bases and V 6 bases, and 10 bases lay outside the gene matches. CDR1 and CDR2 (germline): MNHEY, SVGAGI. The chain's CDR3 is CASSQTDRGLYGYTF. The CDR3 nucleotides read TGTGCCAGCAGCCAGACTGACAGGGGCCTCTATGGCTACACCTTC.

This clonotype was seen a handful of times. The chain carries TRBV7-9 and TRBJ2-2, with D unresolved. CDR3 size: 18 residues. The germline V gene encodes CDR1 SEHNR and CDR2 FQNEAQ (reference sequence). V shed 5 bases and J shed 3 bases, with 22 bases lying between them. CDR3 sequence reads: CASSLNPRRLGHTGELFF. The CDR3 DNA reads as TGTGCCAGCAGCCTAAACCCCCGTCGTCTTGGGCACACCGGGGAGCTGTTTTTT. Full variable domain (remainder filled in from reference TRBV7-9 and TRBJ2-2): DTGVSQNPRHKITKRGQNVTFRCDPISEHNRLYWYRQTLGQGPEFLTYFQNEAQLEKSRLLSDRFSAERPKGSFSTLEIQRTEQGDSAMYLCASSLNPRRLGHTGELFFGEGSRLTVL.

This clonotype was seen more than once but under ten times. The chain joins TRBV29-1 to TRBJ1-1; no clear D gene. The CDR3 sequence is 12 residues long. Germline assignment: CDR1 SQVTM and CDR2 ANQGSEA. V was shortened by 4 bases and J by 4 bases, with 10 bases between the two germline ends. This chain's CDR3 is CSVVGWGTEAFF. Written as DNA, the CDR3 is TGCAGCGTTGTGGGGTGGGGCACTGAAGCTTTCTTT.

This clonotype was seen a handful of times. CDR3 DNA sequence: TGTGCCAGCAGCCAAGTGCAGGGACAGAACACTGAAGCTTTCTTT. It translates to CASSQVQGQNTEAFF. The chain employs TRBV4-2 and TRBJ1-1; the D gene is possibly TRBD1 (6 bases). CDR1 LGHNA and CDR2 YNFKEQ come from the germline V gene. The length of the CDR3 is 15 residues. Trimming stripped 1 base from V and 1 base from J, with 10 bases between.

V gene TRBV15 combines with J gene TRBJ2-4; D is possibly TRBD2 (6 bases). The CDR3 loop spans 15 amino acids. Germline-derived CDR1 and CDR2 are LNHNV and YYDKDF (reference sequence). The germline V and J ends were trimmed by 0 bases and 6 bases, with 12 bases remaining between them. The CDR3 reads CATSRDLGGGNIQYF. The CDR3 region has the DNA TGTGCCACCAGCAGAGATTTGGGGGGTGGAAACATTCAGTACTTC.

This clonotype was observed a handful of times. The chain has TRBV25-1 and TRBJ1-1; 7 nucleotides match TRBD1. This CDR3 contains 11 residues. Germline values: CDR1 MGHDK, CDR2 SYGVNS. The ends lost 5 bases at V and 12 bases at J; junction bases unmatched: 6. The CDR3 coding sequence is TGTGCCAGCAGTTTCGACAGGGAAACTTTCTTT. Amino acids: CASSFDRETFF. The variable domain in full, with the rest retrieved from reference TRBV25-1 and TRBJ1-1, is EADIYQTPRYLVIGTGKKITLECSQTMGHDKMYWYQQDPGMELHLIHYSYGVNSTEKGDLSSESTVSRIRTEHFPLTLESARPSHTSQYLCASSFDRETFFGQGTRLTVV.

This chain joins TRBV10-2 and TRBJ1-2, with D possibly matching TRBD1 (5 bases). This CDR3 spans 14 amino acids. The V and J ends lost 3 bases and 4 bases respectively, with 12 bases between them. Per the germline V gene, CDR1 is WSHSY and CDR2 is SAAADI. The CDR3 region has the DNA TGCGCCAGCAGTGAAAAGGGGATCGGCTATGGCTACACCTTC. Translated: CASSEKGIGYGYTF.

V gene TRBV7-2 combines with J gene TRBJ2-1; D remains unclear. V shed 4 bases and J shed 4 bases, with 23 bases lying between them. In germline, CDR1 is SGHTA, CDR2 FQGNSA. The CDR3 consists of 18 residues. The CDR3 nucleotides are TGTGCCAGCAGCTCCCAAGACCTCCTCCCGACTCTTTACAATGAGCAGTTCTTC. Protein sequence: CASSSQDLLPTLYNEQFF.

The J gene is TRBJ1-1, the V gene TRBV5-4; D possibly corresponds to TRBD1 (5 bases). This CDR3 contains 14 residues. Deletions cut 6 bases from V and 3 bases from J, with 15 bases between. Germline V gene lookup returns CDR1 SGHNT and CDR2 YYREEE (reference sequence). CDR3 coding DNA: TGTGCCAGCACCTGGGGGACGGGGTACACTGAAGCTTTCTTT. Its translation: CASTWGTGYTEAFF.

The V and J genes are TRBV20-1 and TRBJ2-1; 11 nucleotides match TRBD2. The CDR3 spans 14 residues. V dropped 3 bases and J dropped 8; count of bases not matched to a gene: 6. Germline V gene sequence: CDR1 DFQATT, CDR2 SNEGSKA (reference sequence). CDR3 in amino acids: CSASPLAGGYEQFF. CDR3 in DNA: TGCAGTGCTAGCCCTCTAGCGGGGGGTTATGAGCAGTTCTTC.

V usage is TRBV19 and J usage is TRBJ1-1; D not certain. The ends were cut back, 1 base at V and 5 bases at J, with 11 bases in the middle. There are 14 residues in the CDR3. In germline, CDR1 is LNHDA, CDR2 SQIVND (reference sequence). In DNA form, the CDR3 reads TGTGCCAGTAGTATAGGTACTCTAGAGACTGAAGCTTTCTTT. It translates to CASSIGTLETEAFF.

This clonotype appeared a few times. The chain couples TRBV7-2 to TRBJ1-1; D is undetermined. V dropped 5 bases and J dropped 4 bases, with 11 bases sitting between them. The germline gives CDR1 SGHTA, CDR2 FQGNSA. This CDR3 contains 13 residues. In nucleotides, the CDR3 is TGTGCCAGCAGCATTGTCCAGACCACTGAAGCTTTCTTT. Encoded protein: CASSIVQTTEAFF.

The chain employs TRBV7-9 and TRBJ2-1; 7 bases match TRBD1. This CDR3 comprises 17 residues. Germline CDR1 and CDR2: SEHNR and FQNEAQ (reference sequence). V gave up 2 bases and J gave up 5 bases; unmatched junction bases: 12. CDR3: CASSLWVGGHTHNEQFF. In DNA, the CDR3 is TGTGCCAGCAGCTTATGGGTAGGGGGCCACACCCACAATGAGCAGTTCTTC.

This chain joins TRBV20-1 and TRBJ2-4, with 8 positions matching TRBD1. CDR3 length equals 15 residues. Trimming cost V 5 bases and J 0 bases; bases outside gene matches: 6. Germline-derived CDR1 and CDR2 are DFQATT and SNEGSKA (reference sequence). CDR3 in amino acids: CSASRTGRAKNIQYF. CDR3 bases: TGCAGTGCTTCCCGGACAGGGCGAGCCAAAAACATTCAGTACTTC.

This clonotype turned up a few times. The V gene is TRBV28, the J gene TRBJ2-2; D remains ambiguous. V lost 3 bases and J lost 4, with 6 bases in between. This CDR3 has 13 residues. The germline CDR1 and CDR2 sequences are MDHEN and SYDVKM. The CDR3 DNA follows: TGTGCCAGCAGTTTTTCCCTCACCGGGGAGCTGTTTTTT. This sequence encodes CASSFSLTGELFF.

The chain couples TRBV30 to TRBJ2-3; no reliable D call. The CDR3 has 12 amino acids. Between the trimmed V and J ends, which lost 3 bases and 1 base, there was a span of 5 bases. The germline V gene has CDR1 GTSNPN and CDR2 SVGIG (reference sequence). The CDR3 region is CAWRRGTDTQYF. In DNA form, the CDR3 reads TGTGCCTGGAGAAGGGGCACAGATACGCAGTATTTT.

This clonotype has ten or more counts. This chain connects TRBV4-3 to TRBJ2-1; 7 nucleotides match TRBD1. This CDR3 is 15 amino acids long. V shed 1 base, J shed 3 bases, and the junction held 3 bases outside the gene matches. Germline CDR1 LGHNA, CDR2 YSLEER. CDR3 nucleotides: TGCGCCAGCAGCCAAGTGGGACAGAGCTACAATGAGCAGTTCTTC. Translating gives CASSQVGQSYNEQFF.

There are a few counts of this clonotype. The genes are TRBV7-9 and TRBJ1-3; D remains unclear. Germline V CDR1 and CDR2: SEHNR, FQNEAQ (reference sequence). There are 14 residues in the CDR3. Trimming took 2 bases from V and 2 from J, leaving 7 bases between them. The CDR3 DNA sequence: TGTGCCAGCAGCTTAAGCCGGGCTGGAAACACCATATATTTT. Translation: CASSLSRAGNTIYF. Variable domain in full (rest from reference TRBV7-9 and TRBJ1-3): DTGVSQNPRHKITKRGQNVTFRCDPISEHNRLYWYRQTLGQGPEFLTYFQNEAQLEKSRLLSDRFSAERPKGSFSTLEIQRTEQGDSAMYLCASSLSRAGNTIYFGEGSWLTVV.